A single sample is the source of the 30 T cell receptor beta chains below, sequenced in a study of lymphopenia after photon versus proton radiotherapy. Measured with immunoSEQ multiplex PCR; TCRdb has only the in-frame clones, and not every one. The sample holds tens of thousands of clones, roughly 93% seen once. The sequenced sample was peripheral blood, obtained from a patient treated with photon-based radiotherapy. The receptors come from a woman aged 70-85 years with pancreatic cancer.

The genes are TRBV5-6 and TRBJ2-7; D unresolved. The CDR3 is made up of 13 amino acids. Trimming took off 4 bases at V and 7 bases at J, with 15 bases between the two ends. Germline values: CDR1 SGHDT, CDR2 YYEEEE. The CDR3: CASSSSSFGEQYF. The CDR3 DNA follows: TGTGCCAGCAGCAGCTCTAGTTTCGGGGAGCAGTACTTC.

A word on this clone: A junction end diverges from the germline sequence, so it may reflect a read error. J is TRBJ2-5 and V is TRBV13; 11 nucleotides line up with TRBD2. This CDR3 contains 18 residues. CDR1 PRHDT and CDR2 FYEKMQ come from the germline V gene (reference sequence). CDR3 residues: CATKKGASGRIRQEAQYF. CDR3 in DNA: TGTGCCACCAAAAAGGGGGCTAGCGGGAGGATTCGGCAAGAGGCCCAGTACTTC. Filled out from reference TRBV13 and TRBJ2-5, the complete variable domain reads AAGVIQSPRHLIKEKRETATLKCYPIPRHDTVYWYQQGPGQDPQFLISFYEKMQSDKGSIPDRFSAQQFSDYHSELNMSSLELGDSALYFCATKKGASGRIRQEAQYFGPGTRLLVL.

This chain uses TRBV7-2 with TRBJ2-2; the match to TRBD2 covers 7 bases. CDR1 is SGHTA and CDR2 is FQGNSA in the germline V gene. The trim removed 3 bases at V and 1 base at J, leaving 14 bases unmatched. The CDR3 runs to 19 residues. The CDR3, as DNA: TGTGCCAGCAGCTTCAGGGCTCGTTTTGGCGGGAGGAACACCGGGGAGCTGTTTTTT. Translated: CASSFRARFGGRNTGELFF.

This chain connects TRBV27 to TRBJ1-1; D remains ambiguous. The CDR3 consists of 13 residues. Looked up from germline, CDR1 is MNHEY and CDR2 is SMNVEV (reference sequence). Trimming took 3 bases from V and 3 from J, leaving 8 bases between them. For the CDR3, the DNA is TGTGCCAGCAGTTTCCGAGGGCACACTGAAGCTTTCTTT. Its translation is CASSFRGHTEAFF.

The V gene is TRBV28, the J gene TRBJ2-7; no definite D call. Germline assignment: CDR1 MDHEN and CDR2 SYDVKM. V was shortened by 3 bases and J by 3 bases, with 6 bases between the two germline ends. This CDR3 is built from 12 residues. The CDR3: CASSLRFYEQYF. The CDR3 nucleotides are TGTGCCAGCAGTTTGAGGTTCTACGAGCAGTACTTC. The full variable domain, completed using reference TRBV28 and TRBJ2-7, is DVKVTQSSRYLVKRTGEKVFLECVQDMDHENMFWYRQDPGLGLRLIYFSYDVKMKEKGDIPEGYSVSREKKERFSLILESASTNQTSMYLCASSLRFYEQYFGPGTRLTVT.

The chain uses TRBV19 and TRBJ2-2; unclear D gene. Germline V gene sequence: CDR1 LNHDA, CDR2 SQIVND (reference sequence). CDR3 length: 14 residues. With 6 bases removed from V and 3 bases from J, the gap between germline ends came to 11 bases. The DNA for the CDR3 is TGTGCCAGTAGGGCAAATGGGGACACCGGGGAGCTGTTTTTT. Translated: CASRANGDTGELFF.

The gene calls are TRBV7-2 and TRBJ2-5, with 13 bases lining up with TRBD2. The CDR3 loop spans 15 amino acids. CDR1 SGHTA and CDR2 FQGNSA come from the germline V gene. Unmatched junction bases numbered 4, after V lost 5 bases and J lost 4 bases. Here the CDR3 reads CASSPTSGRAETQYF. Written as DNA, the CDR3 is TGTGCCAGCAGCCCCACTAGCGGGAGGGCAGAGACCCAGTACTTC.

The V gene is TRBV27, the J gene TRBJ2-2; D is perhaps TRBD1 (5 bases). Germline V CDR1 and CDR2: MNHEY, SMNVEV (reference sequence). V gave up 6 bases and J gave up 5 bases, with 16 bases separating them. The CDR3 totals 15 residues. CDR3 in amino acids: CASREQADETGELFF. CDR3 nucleotide sequence: TGTGCCAGCAGAGAACAGGCGGACGAAACCGGGGAGCTGTTTTTT.

CDR3 nucleotide sequence: TGTGCCAGCACCTTCGGGGGCGAGCAGTACTTC. This codes for CASTFGGEQYF. This rearrangement joins TRBV6-6 to TRBJ2-7; TRBD2 is a possible D gene (6 bases). With 7 bases removed from V and 6 bases from J, the gap between germline ends came to 10 bases. Germline-derived CDR1 and CDR2 are MNHNY and SVGAGI (reference sequence). The CDR3 has 11 amino acids.

V and J are TRBV5-4 and TRBJ2-6; no clear D. The germline CDR1 and CDR2 sequences are SGHNT and YYREEE (reference sequence). The CDR3 covers 14 residues. V dropped 4 bases and J dropped 1 base, with 6 bases sitting between them. The CDR3 bases are TGTGCCAGCAGCGTAGCTTCTGGGGCCAACGTCCTGACTTTC. Amino acid sequence: CASSVASGANVLTF.

The chain couples TRBV10-3 to TRBJ2-3, with D perhaps matching TRBD1 or TRBD2 (5 bases each). The CDR3 totals 14 residues. Germline CDR1 ENHRY, CDR2 SYGVKD. The V end was cut by 5 bases, the J end by 4 bases, with 13 bases between. CDR3 sequence reads: CAISPGTGPDTQYF. CDR3 nucleotides: TGTGCCATCAGTCCCGGGACGGGCCCAGATACGCAGTATTTT.

V gene TRBV29-1 combines with J gene TRBJ1-1; D unresolved. Germline CDR1 and CDR2: SQVTM and ANQGSEA. CDR3 length equals 15 residues. Trimming removed 5 bases at V and 0 bases at J, with 16 bases between. The CDR3: CSVQQSRWMNTEAFF. The CDR3 coding sequence is TGCAGCGTTCAACAGAGTCGATGGATGAACACTGAAGCTTTCTTT.

The chain combines TRBV19 with TRBJ2-6; D not certain. The CDR3 has 14 residues. Per the germline V gene, CDR1 is LNHDA and CDR2 is SQIVND (reference sequence). Trimming stripped 3 bases from V and 3 bases from J, with 6 bases between. The DNA of the CDR3 is TGTGCCAGTAGTATTGTCGGTGGGGCCAACGTCCTGACTTTC. Its translation: CASSIVGGANVLTF.

The chain is built from TRBV13 and TRBJ2-7; D not resolved. There are 12 residues in the CDR3. The ends were cut back, 6 bases at V and 3 bases at J, with 9 bases in the middle. Germline V gene sequence: CDR1 PRHDT, CDR2 FYEKMQ (reference sequence). Here the CDR3 reads CASRGAGYEQYF. The CDR3 region has the DNA TGTGCCAGCAGAGGAGCTGGCTACGAGCAGTACTTC. Full variable domain (missing parts from reference TRBV13 and TRBJ2-7): AAGVIQSPRHLIKEKRETATLKCYPIPRHDTVYWYQQGPGQDPQFLISFYEKMQSDKGSIPDRFSAQQFSDYHSELNMSSLELGDSALYFCASRGAGYEQYFGPGTRLTVT.

The gene calls are TRBV4-1 and TRBJ2-7; D is unclear. CDR3 length: 13 amino acids. Germline CDR1 is MGHRA and CDR2 is YSYEKL. V was cut by 3 bases and J by 2 bases, with 8 bases left in between. CDR3 DNA sequence: TGCGCCAGCAGCCACGACCCAACCTACGAGCAGTACTTC. Amino acids: CASSHDPTYEQYF.

This sequence joins TRBV5-1 and TRBJ2-1; TRBD2 agrees at 10 bases. The CDR3 length is 16 residues. With V trimmed by 0 bases and J by 8 bases, 8 bases remained unmatched. The germline V gene encodes CDR1 SGHRS and CDR2 YFSETQ. CDR3 residues: CASSLAKTSGPDEQFF. The CDR3 coding sequence is TGCGCCAGCAGCTTGGCCAAGACTAGCGGGCCGGATGAGCAGTTCTTC.

This clone was recorded once. This chain links TRBV19 with TRBJ2-2; D gene unclear. The germline CDR1 and CDR2 sequences are LNHDA and SQIVND (reference sequence). Trimming cost V 5 bases and J 4 bases, with 14 bases left between them. CDR3 length: 15 residues. The CDR3 region has the DNA TGTGCCAGTAGTGAAAAGGTTACAGTCACCGGGGAGCTGTTTTTT. Protein sequence: CASSEKVTVTGELFF.

The genes are TRBV29-1 and TRBJ1-1; D is unresolved. Germline assignment: CDR1 SQVTM and CDR2 ANQGSEA. This CDR3 has 13 amino acids. V lost 5 bases and J lost 4, with 14 bases in between. CDR3 amino acids: CSVTAAVSTEAFF. The CDR3 bases are TGCAGCGTTACCGCGGCAGTTTCCACTGAAGCTTTCTTT. The full variable domain, completed using reference TRBV29-1 and TRBJ1-1, is SAVISQKPSRDICQRGTSLTIQCQVDSQVTMMFWYRQQPGQSLTLIATANQGSEATYESGFVIDKFPISRPNLTFSTLTVSNMSPEDSSIYLCSVTAAVSTEAFFGQGTRLTVV.

This chain connects TRBV6-1 to TRBJ2-5, with 8 bases aligning to TRBD2. Trimming at V came to 4 bases and at J to 5 bases, leaving 9 bases not matched to a gene. CDR1 and CDR2 (germline): MNHNS, SASEGT. CDR3 length: 15 residues. This CDR3 reads CASSALTSGEETQYF. CDR3 bases: TGTGCCAGCAGTGCGTTAACTAGCGGAGAGGAGACCCAGTACTTC.

Notes on this clone: The sample carries other DNA sequences with the same CDR3. V and J are TRBV9 and TRBJ2-1; perhaps D is TRBD1 or TRBD2 (5 bases each). Deletions cut 0 bases from V and 2 bases from J, with 9 bases between. There are 15 residues in the CDR3. Germline CDR1 is SGDLS and CDR2 is YYNGEE. CDR3 DNA: TGTGCCAGCAGCGTAGGCCAGGGAGCCTACAATGAGCAGTTCTTC. Amino acid sequence: CASSVGQGAYNEQFF.

This sequence joins TRBV7-8 and TRBJ2-4; the D gene could be TRBD1 or TRBD2 (5 bases each). Germline CDR1 is SGHVS and CDR2 is FQNEAQ. Between the trimmed V and J ends, which lost 0 bases and 13 bases, there was a span of 13 bases. CDR3 length equals 13 residues. CDR3 residues: CASSLAGDRVQYF. CDR3 nucleotides: TGTGCCAGCAGCTTAGCCGGGGACCGTGTGCAGTACTTC.

The genes are TRBV5-6 and TRBJ1-1; D gene uncertain. The CDR3 sequence is 15 residues long. CDR1 SGHDT and CDR2 YYEEEE come from the germline V gene. Trimming took off 0 bases at V and 1 base at J, with 10 bases between the two ends. The CDR3, as DNA: TGTGCCAGCAGCTTGGATATGGTCCCGAACACTGAAGCTTTCTTT. This gives the protein CASSLDMVPNTEAFF. Based on the CDR3 plus reference TRBV5-6 and TRBJ1-1, the full variable domain is DAGVTQSPTHLIKTRGQQVTLRCSPKSGHDTVSWYQQALGQGPQFIFQYYEEEERQRGNFPDRFSGHQFPNYSSELNVNALLLGDSALYLCASSLDMVPNTEAFFGQGTRLTVV.

V and J are TRBV11-3 and TRBJ2-2; D perhaps matches TRBD1 (6 bases). Germline V lookup: CDR1 SGHNT, CDR2 YENEEA. Deletions cut 4 bases from V and 4 bases from J, with 10 bases between. The CDR3 is 14 amino acids. CDR3 nucleotide sequence: TGTGCCAGCAGCTCAGGGGTAGGCACCGGGGAGCTGTTTTTT. Protein sequence: CASSSGVGTGELFF.

The genes are TRBV28 and TRBJ2-6; perhaps TRBD2 as D (5 bases). The V and J ends lost 5 bases and 0 bases respectively, with 8 bases between them. Germline loops: CDR1 MDHEN, CDR2 SYDVKM. This CDR3 comprises 15 residues. CDR3 residues: CASSRGTSGANVLTF. The CDR3 nucleotides read TGTGCCAGCAGTCGGGGTACCTCTGGGGCCAACGTCCTGACTTTC.

CDR3 in amino acids: CASSQDWGNNSPLHF. The DNA for the CDR3 is TGCGCCAGCAGCCAAGATTGGGGGAATAATTCACCCCTCCACTTT. The V and J genes are TRBV4-1 and TRBJ1-6, with D tentatively TRBD1 (5 bases). Trimming stripped 0 bases from V and 5 bases from J, with 8 bases between. CDR3 length: 15 residues. The V gene's germline CDR1 is MGHRA and CDR2 YSYEKL.

The chain recombines TRBV5-4 with TRBJ2-7, with D unclear. CDR1 and CDR2 from the germline V gene are SGHNT and YYREEE (reference sequence). The V end was cut by 3 bases, the J end by 5 bases, with 6 bases between. The CDR3 runs 11 residues. The DNA for the CDR3 is TGTGCCAGCAGCTCCGCGCACGAGCAGTACTTC. Protein: CASSSAHEQYF.

The V call is TRBV30, the J call TRBJ2-1; 9 bases line up with TRBD1. From germline, CDR1 is GTSNPN and CDR2 SVGIG (reference sequence). The CDR3 loop spans 13 amino acids. With V trimmed by 5 bases and J by 1 base, 0 bases remained unmatched. CDR3 sequence: CAWDRGSYNEQFF. The CDR3 DNA reads as TGTGCCTGGGACAGGGGGTCCTACAATGAGCAGTTCTTC.

The rearrangement joins TRBV28 to TRBJ2-3; 8 bases match TRBD2. This CDR3 contains 16 residues. V lost 5 bases and J lost 4; bases outside the gene matches: 11. Germline values: CDR1 MDHEN, CDR2 SYDVKM. The CDR3 DNA is TGTGCCAGCAGTCGGAGGGCTAGCGGGTTGTCAGATACGCAGTATTTT. Translation: CASSRRASGLSDTQYF.

This chain connects TRBV7-2 to TRBJ2-5; TRBD2 might be the D (5 bases). V was shortened by 0 bases and J by 5 bases, with 13 bases between the two germline ends. The CDR3 extends over 15 amino acids. Germline lookup yields CDR1 SGHTA and CDR2 FQGNSA. CDR3: CASSLAPGGGETQYF. The DNA for the CDR3 is TGTGCCAGCAGCTTAGCGCCGGGCGGCGGGGAGACCCAGTACTTC. Supplemented by reference TRBV7-2 and TRBJ2-5, the full variable domain reads GAGVSQSPSNKVTEKGKDVELRCDPISGHTALYWYRQSLGQGLEFLIYFQGNSAPDKSGLPSDRFSAERTGGSVSTLTIQRTQQEDSAVYLCASSLAPGGGETQYFGPGTRLLVL.

The chain carries TRBV6-1 and TRBJ2-4; TRBD2 matches 7 bases. Germline V gene lookup returns CDR1 MNHNS and CDR2 SASEGT. The CDR3 is 15 residues long. J was trimmed by 8 bases and V by 4 bases; bases with no gene match: 11. DNA of the CDR3: TGTGCCAGCAGTGGGGGGACTACTAGGAGCCACATTCAGTACTTC. Protein: CASSGGTTRSHIQYF.